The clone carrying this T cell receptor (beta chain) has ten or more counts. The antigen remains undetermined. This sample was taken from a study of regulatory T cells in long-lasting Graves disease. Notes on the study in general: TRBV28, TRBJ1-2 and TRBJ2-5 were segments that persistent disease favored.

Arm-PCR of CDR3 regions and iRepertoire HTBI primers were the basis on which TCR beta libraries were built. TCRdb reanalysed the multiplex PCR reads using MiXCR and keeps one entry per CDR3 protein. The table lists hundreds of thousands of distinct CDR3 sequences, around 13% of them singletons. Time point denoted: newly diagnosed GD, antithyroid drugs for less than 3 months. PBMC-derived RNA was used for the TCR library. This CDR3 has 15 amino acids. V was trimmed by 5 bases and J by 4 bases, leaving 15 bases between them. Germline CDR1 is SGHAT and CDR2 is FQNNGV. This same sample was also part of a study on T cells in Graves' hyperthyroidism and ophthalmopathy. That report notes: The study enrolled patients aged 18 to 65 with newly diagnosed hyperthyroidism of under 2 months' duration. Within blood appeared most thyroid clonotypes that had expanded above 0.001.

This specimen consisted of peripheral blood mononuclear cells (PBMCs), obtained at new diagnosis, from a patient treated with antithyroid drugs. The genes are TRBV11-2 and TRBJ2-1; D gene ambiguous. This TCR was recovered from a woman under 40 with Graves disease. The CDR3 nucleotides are TGTGCCAGCAGCGCGGATTTATCCTTTTACAATGAGCAGTTCTTC. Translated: CASSADLSFYNEQFF.